The clone carrying this T cell receptor beta chain was seen ten or more times. Its antigen is currently unknown. These data come from a study of lung T cells in sarcoidosis with Löfgren's syndrome. The wider study: Repertoire analyses centered on Löfgren's syndrome patients. Overall study findings and caveats: Multiple Löfgren's syndrome patients reportedly shared TRAV12-1 and TRBV2 CDR3 motifs. Versus controls, Löfgren's syndrome patients reportedly showed TRAV12-1 and TRBV2 as most expanded.

TCRdb re-called the reads with MiXCR, one entry per CDR3 protein. Altogether tens of thousands of distinct CDR3 sequences are present, 21% being singletons, with the ten largest covering approximately 2.2%. The germline CDR1 and CDR2 sequences are SGHTA and FQGNSA. The CDR3 totals 15 residues. Trimming cost V 0 bases and J 9 bases, with 15 bases left between them. The receptor's source is a human donor with sarcoidosis (Löfgren's syndrome or another form), or a control subject (not recorded which). The sequenced sample consisted of CD4+ T cells from PBMCs. The chain links TRBV7-2 to TRBJ1-5; tentatively, D is TRBD1 (5 bases). The CDR3 loop reads CASSLAHGTAGPQHF. DNA of the CDR3: TGTGCCAGCAGCTTAGCCCACGGGACCGCAGGGCCCCAGCATTTT.